This is a list of T cell receptor beta chains from one sample in a study of Graves' ophthalmopathy and Graves' hyperthyroidism. MiXCR, run by TCRdb on the multiplex PCR reads, gives a single entry per CDR3 protein. The sample lists some 25,000 distinct CDR3 sequences, around 50% seen once, with 6% to 8% in the top ten. The sample taken for sequencing was peripheral blood. The receptors shown here come from an adult woman with stable Graves' hyperthyroidism. The CDR3 runs from the conserved cysteine through the conserved F or W. Fields, in order: V gene, CDR3 protein.

V: TRBV2; CDR3: CASNEGAGSGEQYF
V: TRBV14; CDR3: CASSQDAGVNEQFF
V: TRBV25-1; CDR3: CASSDPAGTGNSPLHF
V: TRBV2; CDR3: CASSEGAEQPQHF
V: TRBV20-1; CDR3: CSASLTSETSTDTQYF
V: TRBV5-1; CDR3: CASSFASGRETQYF
V: TRBV7-9; CDR3: CASIRGQGTEAFF
V: TRBV12-3/TRBV12-4; CDR3: CASSDDSDNQPQHF
V: TRBV6-1; CDR3: CASSDRAGVPYNEQFF
V: TRBV29-1; CDR3: CSVDRGTEAFF
V: TRBV6-6; CDR3: CASSKAGDQPQHF
V: TRBV19; CDR3: CAATGAGGNEKLFF
V: TRBV5-8; CDR3: CASSPLAGGTYEQYF
V: TRBV2; CDR3: CASSEGISTNSPLHF
V: TRBV7-9; CDR3: CASSLEGYSNQPQHF
V: TRBV5-8; CDR3: CASSLNGQGSNEKLFF
V: TRBV20-1; CDR3: CSARTPSREQFF
V: TRBV7-9; CDR3: CASSLVAGLNEQFF
V: TRBV18; CDR3: CASSDTSGGSDTQYF
V: TRBV20-1; CDR3: CSATTGEGVPYEQYF
V: TRBV7-2; CDR3: CASSTRLDQLSGAYEQYF
V: TRBV5-5; CDR3: CASSLGDPAYEQYF
V: TRBV20-1; CDR3: CSARIQGQPQHF
V: TRBV19; CDR3: CASSVNSAGRAFF
V: TRBV30; CDR3: CAWNQASLRDEQFF
V: TRBV29-1; CDR3: CSVENHRGLDTQYF
V: TRBV4-1; CDR3: CASSQTGTSYEQYF
V: TRBV4-1; CDR3: CASSQPSSGHMVARHF
V: TRBV19; CDR3: CASSISGTGLAGTGELFF